The clone carrying this T cell receptor (beta chain) was observed at least ten times. This sample is part of a study of early T cells in non-severe SARS-CoV-2 infection. The CDR3 consists of 14 residues. The germline CDR1 and CDR2 sequences are MNHNS and SASEGT. The V end was cut by 1 base, the J end by 4 bases, with 8 bases between. Individually, cDNA molecules had unique molecular identifiers attached to them. TCRdb called the 5' RACE reads again in MiXCR, with one record for every CDR3 protein. The sample has some 30,000 distinct CDR3 sequences, less than 6% seen once. This rearrangement joins TRBV6-1 to TRBJ1-5; no firm D call. The clonotype comes from an adult who was a healthcare worker with PCR-confirmed SARS-CoV-2 infection or an uninfected control (not recorded which). Specimen: whole blood. This CDR3 reads CASSEGAGNQPQHF. In DNA, the CDR3 is TGTGCCAGCAGTGAAGGGGCTGGTAATCAGCCCCAGCATTTT.